The T cell receptor beta chain described here comes from a study of blood T cell repertoires in COVID-19. Study details: COVID-19 samples collected from the United States, Italy and Spain covered acute and convalescent phases. In each case, the material was cDNA or gDNA derived from T cells, B-cell-depleted T cells, or PBMCs.

Germline V lookup: CDR1 SGHKS, CDR2 YYEKEE (reference sequence). This CDR3 region has 15 residues. V trimming: 3 bases; J trimming: 6 bases; junction bases outside the gene matches: 7. Sequencing used immunoSEQ multiplex PCR; TCRdb keeps in-frame clones, though not all of them. The sample lists about 100,000 clones; 90% to 95% were seen once. The chain uses TRBV5-5 and TRBJ1-5; 9 nucleotides agree with TRBD1. The sequenced sample consisted of peripheral blood. This sequence originates from a man aged 55 to 70 with acute or convalescent COVID-19. CDR3: CASSWGQGESQPQHF. In DNA, the CDR3 is TGTGCCAGCAGCTGGGGACAGGGAGAGAGTCAGCCCCAGCATTTT.